Listed below are T cell receptor beta chains from one sample, sequenced in a study of spatial heterogeneity in lung cancer. TCRdb re-called the 5' RACE reads with MiXCR, one entry per CDR3 protein. The table lists around 18,000 distinct CDR3 sequences, 5.5% to 6% of them singletons. Sequencing used lung tumor tissue, obtained at surgery. Receptors originate from a female donor with early-stage non-small cell lung cancer. The CDR3 runs from the conserved cysteine through the conserved F or W. A D gene is named only where the DNA matches it firmly. The listing skips clone size in some rows; elsewhere it reads once, few, many or a size class.

cdr3_length j_call clone_size d_call v_call cdr3_nt cdr3_aa
14 TRBJ2-1 many NA TRBV18 TGTGCCAGCTCACGGGAGGCGCTATACAATGAGCAGTTCTTC CASSREALYNEQFF
15 TRBJ2-3 few TRBD2 TRBV15 TGTGCCACCAGCAGAGGACTAGCGAGCACAGATACGCAGTATTTT CATSRGLASTDTQYF
16 TRBJ2-1 many TRBD2 TRBV7-9 TGTGCCGGAAGGACTAGCGGGAGGGTCCGTAACAATGAGCAGTTCTTC CAGRTSGRVRNNEQFF
16 TRBJ2-2 many TRBD2 TRBV5-6 TGTGCCAGCAGCTTGACGGGACTAGCAGACACCGGGGAGCTGTTTTTT CASSLTGLADTGELFF
13 TRBJ2-7 medium-sized NA TRBV29-1 TGCAGCGTTGTACGACAGGGACTCTACGAGCAGTACTTC CSVVRQGLYEQYF
14 TRBJ1-4 medium-sized NA TRBV5-1 TGCGCCAGCAGCTCGACTAGACCTAATGAAAAACTGTTTTTT CASSSTRPNEKLFF
14 TRBJ2-2 many TRBD2 TRBV25-1 TGTGCCAGCATGGCTAGCGGGAGGGCAGGGGAGCTGTTTTTT CASMASGRAGELFF
12 TRBJ1-1 many NA TRBV2 TGTGCCAGCAGTGCAGGGTTCACTGAAGCTTTCTTT CASSAGFTEAFF
14 TRBJ2-3 NA NA TRBV20-1 TGCAGTGCTCCCAAATACCGACGCCACGATACGCAGTATTTT CSAPKYRRHDTQYF
15 TRBJ1-5 many TRBD1 TRBV28 TGTGCCAGCAGCCCTGGGACAGGGGGGAATCAGCCCCAGCATTTT CASSPGTGGNQPQHF
13 TRBJ2-5 many NA TRBV5-1 TGCGCCAGCAGCGGGGGGGCTAAAGAGACCCAGTACTTC CASSGGAKETQYF
14 TRBJ2-1 many NA TRBV11-2 TGTGCCAGCAGCTCTTGGACCACCTACAATGAGCAGTTCTTC CASSSWTTYNEQFF
14 TRBJ1-1 many NA TRBV9 TGTGCCAGCAGCCCCCAGCCAGGGATAGGTGAAGCTTTCTTT CASSPQPGIGEAFF
12 TRBJ1-6 many NA TRBV9 TGTGCCAGCAGCTCCGAGGCTTCACCCCTCCACTTT CASSSEASPLHF
14 TRBJ2-7 many NA TRBV10-1 TGCGCCAGCAGTGACCAGGGGACTGGACACGAGCAGTACTTC CASSDQGTGHEQYF
15 TRBJ2-3 medium-sized NA TRBV19 TGTGCCAGCACCGACTCCCCCTCAGGCACAGATACGCAGTATTTT CASTDSPSGTDTQYF
13 TRBJ1-4 many NA TRBV29-1 TGCAGCGTCCGACAGAACAATAATGAAAAACTGTTTTTT CSVRQNNNEKLFF
16 TRBJ2-1 many TRBD2 TRBV29-1 TGCAGCGTTGACCCACTCGGGGGGGTCAACTACAATGAGCAGTTCTTC CSVDPLGGVNYNEQFF
13 TRBJ1-2 many TRBD1 TRBV29-1 TGCAGCGTTGAAAGGGGACAGGGGCATGGCTACACCTTC CSVERGQGHGYTF
14 TRBJ1-4 few NA TRBV6-5 TGTGCCAGCAGTTACCTGGGGGGGGAGGAAAAACTGTTTTTT CASSYLGGEEKLFF
17 TRBJ2-1 NA TRBD2 TRBV29-1 TGCAGCGTTGTAGGGCACGAGACTAGCGTATCAAACAATGAGCAGTTCTTC CSVVGHETSVSNNEQFF
15 TRBJ2-2 many TRBD2 TRBV20-1 TGCAGTGCTAGAAATCGGGAGGGGCGAACCGGGGAGCTGTTTTTT CSARNREGRTGELFF
12 TRBJ1-2 many TRBD1 TRBV20-1 TGCAGTGCTTTGGACAGGGTCTATGGCTACACCTTC CSALDRVYGYTF
13 TRBJ1-1 many NA TRBV11-2 TGTGCCAGCTCCCTCGGGGTACCCACTGAAGCTTTCTTT CASSLGVPTEAFF
15 TRBJ2-3 NA TRBD2 TRBV19 TGTGCCAGTAGTGATAGCGGGAGACGGACAGATACGCAGTATTTT CASSDSGRRTDTQYF
13 TRBJ2-7 few NA TRBV20-1 TGCAGTGCTAGTACGAGACTTTTCTTTCAGCAGTACTTC CSASTRLFFQQYF
13 TRBJ2-7 many NA TRBV6-6 TGTGCCAGCAGTTCACTTAGCGATCGGGAGCAGTACTTC CASSSLSDREQYF
15 TRBJ1-2 NA TRBD1 TRBV15 TGTGCCACCAGCAGATCCTCAGGGGGAAACTATGGCTACACCTTC CATSRSSGGNYGYTF
15 TRBJ2-1 few NA TRBV12-3/TRBV12-4 TGTGCCAGCAGTTTAGATCGCGGGGCCTACAATGAGCAGTTCTTC CASSLDRGAYNEQFF
13 TRBJ2-5 few NA TRBV5-1 TGCGCCAGCAGCTTGGCTGGAGGGGAGACCCAGTACTTC CASSLAGGETQYF
15 TRBJ2-7 many TRBD2 TRBV27 TGTGCCAGCAGTGTCACGGGACTAGCTTCCCACGAGCAGTACTTC CASSVTGLASHEQYF
14 TRBJ1-2 NA NA TRBV2 TGTGCCAGCAGTTCGGGGCCAAGACTGGATGGCTACACCTTC CASSSGPRLDGYTF
16 TRBJ2-3 many TRBD2 TRBV20-1 TGCAGTGCTAGAGATTGGCTAGCGGGAGGGGGAGATACGCAGTATTTT CSARDWLAGGGDTQYF
13 TRBJ1-2 many NA TRBV9 TGTGCCAGCAGCGAAAATTTTGGGAGGGGCTACACCTTC CASSENFGRGYTF
13 TRBJ1-1 NA TRBD1 TRBV11-2 TGTGCCAGCAGCCCCCGGGACAGGGGGATTGCTTTCTTT CASSPRDRGIAFF
14 TRBJ2-5 many NA TRBV14 TGTGCCAGCAGCCACTGGGGAGAGGAAGAGACCCAGTACTTC CASSHWGEEETQYF
15 TRBJ1-1 many NA TRBV28 TGTGCCAGCAGTTTATGGGCAGAAGTGAACACTGAAGCTTTCTTT CASSLWAEVNTEAFF
18 TRBJ2-3 many TRBD2 TRBV7-9 TGTGCCAGCAGCTTAGTTGGAGGTTCTAGCGGGAGAACAGATACGCAGTATTTT CASSLVGGSSGRTDTQYF
16 TRBJ1-1 many TRBD1 TRBV10-2 TGCGCCAGCAGCCTCCGGGACAGGGGGTTGAACACTGAAGCTTTCTTT CASSLRDRGLNTEAFF
13 TRBJ1-1 many NA TRBV7-9 TGTGCCAGCAGCTTAGCGCTTGGGGGCGAAGCTTTCTTT CASSLALGGEAFF
15 TRBJ2-2 many TRBD2 TRBV9 TGTGCCAGCAGCGTGGGAGGACTAGGCACCGGGGAGCTGTTTTTT CASSVGGLGTGELFF
14 TRBJ2-1 few NA TRBV7-2 TGTGCCAGCAGCTTGGGCCCGAAGGCAGATGAGCAGTTCTTC CASSLGPKADEQFF
11 TRBJ2-1 many NA TRBV6-6 TGTGCCAGCAGTTACCGCACTGAGCAGTTCTTC CASSYRTEQFF
13 TRBJ1-2 many NA TRBV5-1 TGCGCCAGCAGCTTGGCCGGTGACTATGGCTACACCTTC CASSLAGDYGYTF
16 TRBJ2-1 many TRBD1 TRBV24-1 TGTGCCACCAGTGGCCTGGACAGGGGTACTTATAATGAGCAGTTCTTC CATSGLDRGTYNEQFF